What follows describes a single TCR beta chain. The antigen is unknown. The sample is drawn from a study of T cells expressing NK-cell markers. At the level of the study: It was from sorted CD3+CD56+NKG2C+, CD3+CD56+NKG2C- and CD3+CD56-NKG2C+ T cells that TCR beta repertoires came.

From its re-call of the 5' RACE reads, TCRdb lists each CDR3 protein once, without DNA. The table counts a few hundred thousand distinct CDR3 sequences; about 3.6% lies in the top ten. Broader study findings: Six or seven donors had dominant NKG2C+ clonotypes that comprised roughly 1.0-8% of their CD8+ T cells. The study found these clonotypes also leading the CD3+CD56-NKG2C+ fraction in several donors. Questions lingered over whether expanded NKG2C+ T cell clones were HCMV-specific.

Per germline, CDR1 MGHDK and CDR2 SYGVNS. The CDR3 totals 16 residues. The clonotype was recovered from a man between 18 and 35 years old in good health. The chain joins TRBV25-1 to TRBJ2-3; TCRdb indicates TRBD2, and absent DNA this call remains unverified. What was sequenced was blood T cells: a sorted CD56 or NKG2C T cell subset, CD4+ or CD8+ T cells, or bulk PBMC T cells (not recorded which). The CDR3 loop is CASRGPEGVPTDTQYF. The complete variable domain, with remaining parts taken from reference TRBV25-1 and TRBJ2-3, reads EADIYQTPRYLVIGTGKKITLECSQTMGHDKMYWYQQDPGMELHLIHYSYGVNSTEKGDLSSESTVSRIRTEHFPLTLESARPSHTSQYLCASRGPEGVPTDTQYFGPGTRLTVL.